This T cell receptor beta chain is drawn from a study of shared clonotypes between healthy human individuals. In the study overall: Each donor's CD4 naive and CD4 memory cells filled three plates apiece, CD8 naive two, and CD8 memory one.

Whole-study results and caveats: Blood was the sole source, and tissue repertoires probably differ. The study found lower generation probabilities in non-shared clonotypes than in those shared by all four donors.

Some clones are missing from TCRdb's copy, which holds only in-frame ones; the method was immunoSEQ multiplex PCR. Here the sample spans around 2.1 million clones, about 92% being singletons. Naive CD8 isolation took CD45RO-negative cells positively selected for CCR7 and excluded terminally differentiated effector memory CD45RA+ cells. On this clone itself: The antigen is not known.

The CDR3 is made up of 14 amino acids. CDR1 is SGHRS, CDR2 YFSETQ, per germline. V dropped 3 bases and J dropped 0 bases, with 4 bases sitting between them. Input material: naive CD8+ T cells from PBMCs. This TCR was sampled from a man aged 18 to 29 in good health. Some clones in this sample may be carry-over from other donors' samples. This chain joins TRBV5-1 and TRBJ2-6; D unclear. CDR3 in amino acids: CASSYDSGANVLTF. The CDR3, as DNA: TGCGCCAGCAGCTATGACTCTGGGGCCAACGTCCTGACTTTC.